This is a list of T cell receptor beta chains from one sample in a study of shared clonotypes between healthy human individuals. The method was immunoSEQ multiplex PCR; TCRdb's version includes in-frame clones alone and lacks a portion of them. The table includes more than 2,000,000 clones, around 90% detected once. The specimen was naive CD4+ T cells sorted from blood. These receptors originate from a man aged 18 to 30 in good health. CDR3s include the opening cysteine and the closing phenylalanine or tryptophan. The order of the fields is D gene, J gene, V gene, clone size, CDR3 DNA, CDR3 protein. A D gene is named only where the DNA matches it firmly. Clone sizes are given selectively: once, few, many, or a class where the clone is expanded.

d_call: .; j_call: TRBJ2-1; v_call: TRBV6-1; clone_size: .; cdr3_nt: TGTGCCAGCAGTGTTTCACCGGCCTCCTACAATGAGCAGTTCTTC; cdr3_aa: CASSVSPASYNEQFF
d_call: TRBD1; j_call: TRBJ2-7; v_call: TRBV12-5; clone_size: .; cdr3_nt: TGTGCTAGTGGTCCGGGACAGGGTCCCTACGAGCAGTACTTC; cdr3_aa: CASGPGQGPYEQYF
d_call: .; j_call: TRBJ1-2; v_call: TRBV6-5; clone_size: .; cdr3_nt: TGTGCCAGCAGTTACTCGGGGACAGGCTACACCTTC; cdr3_aa: CASSYSGTGYTF
d_call: .; j_call: TRBJ2-7; v_call: TRBV7-2; clone_size: .; cdr3_nt: TGTGCCAGCAGCTTCTGGGGGAGCTCCTACGAGCAGTACTTC; cdr3_aa: CASSFWGSSYEQYF
d_call: .; j_call: TRBJ2-7; v_call: TRBV9; clone_size: .; cdr3_nt: TGTGCCAGCAGCCCAGGAGATGAGAGATTCTACGAGCAGTACTTC; cdr3_aa: CASSPGDERFYEQYF
d_call: TRBD2; j_call: TRBJ2-1; v_call: TRBV6-6; clone_size: .; cdr3_nt: TGTGCCAGCAGTTACGCGGGAGACTCCTACAATGAGCAGTTCTTC; cdr3_aa: CASSYAGDSYNEQFF
d_call: .; j_call: TRBJ2-7; v_call: TRBV9; clone_size: .; cdr3_nt: TGTGCCAGCAGCGCTAGGCTCGACCTAGGCGAGCAGTACTTC; cdr3_aa: CASSARLDLGEQYF
d_call: .; j_call: TRBJ1-1; v_call: TRBV7-9; clone_size: .; cdr3_nt: TGTGCCAGCAGCTTAGGGGGCGGTGGGAACACTGAAGCTTTCTTT; cdr3_aa: CASSLGGGGNTEAFF
d_call: .; j_call: TRBJ1-2; v_call: TRBV7-9; clone_size: .; cdr3_nt: TGTGCCAGCAGCTTAATGGGGAACTATGGCTACACCTTC; cdr3_aa: CASSLMGNYGYTF
d_call: .; j_call: TRBJ2-1; v_call: TRBV10-3; clone_size: .; cdr3_nt: TGTGCCATCAGTGAGTCAGGGCCCTCCTACAATGAGCAGTTCTTC; cdr3_aa: CAISESGPSYNEQFF
d_call: .; j_call: TRBJ1-3; v_call: TRBV30; clone_size: .; cdr3_nt: TGTGCCTGGAGCCCATGGACGCCTGGAAACACCATATATTTT; cdr3_aa: CAWSPWTPGNTIYF
d_call: .; j_call: TRBJ2-5; v_call: TRBV4-1; clone_size: once; cdr3_nt: TGCGCCAGCAGCCAAGGGGTTCTAGCAACCCAGTACTTC; cdr3_aa: CASSQGVLATQYF
d_call: TRBD2; j_call: TRBJ2-7; v_call: TRBV5-4; clone_size: .; cdr3_nt: TGTGCCAGCAGCCAGGCGAGCGGGGGGGTCCACGAGCAGTACTTC; cdr3_aa: CASSQASGGVHEQYF
d_call: .; j_call: TRBJ1-3; v_call: TRBV6-5; clone_size: once; cdr3_nt: TGTGCCAGCAGCAGGGGCTCTGGAAACACCATATATTTT; cdr3_aa: CASSRGSGNTIYF
d_call: .; j_call: TRBJ2-3; v_call: TRBV7-2; clone_size: .; cdr3_nt: TGTGCCAGCAGCTTTTCGTTGGCCCAGGGAGATACGCAGTATTTT; cdr3_aa: CASSFSLAQGDTQYF
d_call: .; j_call: TRBJ1-2; v_call: TRBV28; clone_size: .; cdr3_nt: TGTGCCAGCAGTTCCGACAGGAACTATGGCTACACCTTC; cdr3_aa: CASSSDRNYGYTF
d_call: TRBD2; j_call: TRBJ2-7; v_call: TRBV7-3; clone_size: .; cdr3_nt: TGTGCCAGCAGCTTATGGGGGACTACCGACTCCTACGAGCAGTACTTC; cdr3_aa: CASSLWGTTDSYEQYF
d_call: .; j_call: TRBJ2-4; v_call: TRBV5-4; clone_size: .; cdr3_nt: TGTGCCAGCAGCTCGAAGGGCGAGGACATTCAGTACTTC; cdr3_aa: CASSSKGEDIQYF
d_call: .; j_call: TRBJ1-2; v_call: TRBV30; clone_size: .; cdr3_nt: TGTGCCTGGAGTGTACTTGGGGTTGGTGGCTACACCTTC; cdr3_aa: CAWSVLGVGGYTF